This TCR beta chain appears in the sequencing data of a study of cytomegalovirus exposure and HLA in healthy donors. PCR was performed using 60 Vbeta and 13 Jbeta primers. The table came from immunoSEQ multiplex PCR; TCRdb's copy has only in-frame clones and leaves some out. The sample contains 110,000 to 150,000 clones, approximately 83% of which appear only once. The clonotype comes from a woman in her thirties or forties in good health and CMV-seronegative. The sequenced sample consisted of PBMCs.

For the CDR3, the DNA is TGCGCCAGCAGCCCCCTGGGGGACAGGATCACAGATACGCAGTATTTT. It codes for CASSPLGDRITDTQYF. This rearrangement joins TRBV5-1 to TRBJ2-3, with 8 bases that match TRBD1. CDR3 length: 16 amino acids. The trim removed 4 bases at V and 2 bases at J, leaving 9 bases unmatched. Germline V CDR1 and CDR2: SGHRS, YFSETQ.